This T cell receptor (beta chain) was sequenced in a study of shared T cell receptors in the human thymus. Germline CDR1 MDHEN, CDR2 SYDVKM. CDR3 length: 17 amino acids. V shed 3 bases and J 3 bases; nucleotides not matched to a gene: 5. Profiled with immunoSEQ multiplex PCR; TCRdb holds only in-frame clones, not every one. The sample records about 710,000 clones, about 87% being singletons. This sample was shared with a second study, whose subject was human thymus T cells. That study reports: Usage of V and J genes appeared biased in thymic and blood repertoires.

Sequencing was carried out using thymocytes. This clonotype was obtained from a boy under two years old with a congenital heart defect. The chain has TRBV28 and TRBJ2-1, with TRBD2 matching over 13 bases. CDR3 protein: CASSFGTSGINYNEQFF. The CDR3 DNA reads as TGTGCCAGCAGTTTCGGGACTAGCGGGATCAACTACAATGAGCAGTTCTTC.